This T cell receptor (beta chain) originates from a study of cytomegalovirus exposure and HLA in healthy donors. Per the germline V gene, CDR1 is MDHEN and CDR2 is SYDVKM. This CDR3 has 15 residues. V shed 5 bases, J shed 3 bases, and the junction held 9 bases outside the gene matches. As concerns this clone: Its antigen is currently unknown.

PCR amplification relied on 60 Vbeta primers (plus 13 Jbeta primers). Some clones are missing from TCRdb's copy, which holds only in-frame ones; the method was immunoSEQ multiplex PCR. In the table there are about 260,000 clones, around four fifths of which are singletons. Notes on the study in general: Clonal expansion was found to be greater in HLA-associated TCR beta chains than in equally common others in a later analysis. In a later analysis, TCR beta V- and J-gene trimming showed a link to a missense DCLRE1C variant. Among CMV-associated TCR beta chains, most appeared HLA-restricted in a later analysis.

The clonotype comes from a woman in her thirties or forties in good health and CMV-seropositive. Sequences were obtained from PBMCs. V is TRBV28 and J is TRBJ1-2; 7 nucleotides align to TRBD1. CDR3 nucleotide sequence: TGTGCCAGCAGTCTAACCACAGGGGCACACTATGGCTACACCTTC. This codes for CASSLTTGAHYGYTF.